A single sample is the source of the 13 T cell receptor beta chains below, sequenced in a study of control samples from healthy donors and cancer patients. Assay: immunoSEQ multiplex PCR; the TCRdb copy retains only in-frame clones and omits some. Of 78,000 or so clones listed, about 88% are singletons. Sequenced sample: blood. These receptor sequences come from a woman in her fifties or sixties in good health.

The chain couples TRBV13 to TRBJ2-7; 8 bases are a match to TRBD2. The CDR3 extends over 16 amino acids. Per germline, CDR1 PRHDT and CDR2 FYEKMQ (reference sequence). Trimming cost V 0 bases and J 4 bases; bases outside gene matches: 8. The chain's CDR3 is CASSLGPGTRRYEQYF. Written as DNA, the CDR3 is TGTGCCAGCAGCTTAGGTCCCGGGACTAGGAGATACGAGCAGTACTTC. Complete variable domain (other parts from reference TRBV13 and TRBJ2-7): AAGVIQSPRHLIKEKRETATLKCYPIPRHDTVYWYQQGPGQDPQFLISFYEKMQSDKGSIPDRFSAQQFSDYHSELNMSSLELGDSALYFCASSLGPGTRRYEQYFGPGTRLTVT.

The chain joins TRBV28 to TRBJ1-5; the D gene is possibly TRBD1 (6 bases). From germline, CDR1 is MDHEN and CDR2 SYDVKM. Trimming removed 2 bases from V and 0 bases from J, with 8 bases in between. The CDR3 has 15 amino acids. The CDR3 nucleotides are TGTGCCAGCAGTTTACCAGGGGCTAGCAATCAGCCCCAGCATTTT. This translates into CASSLPGASNQPQHF.

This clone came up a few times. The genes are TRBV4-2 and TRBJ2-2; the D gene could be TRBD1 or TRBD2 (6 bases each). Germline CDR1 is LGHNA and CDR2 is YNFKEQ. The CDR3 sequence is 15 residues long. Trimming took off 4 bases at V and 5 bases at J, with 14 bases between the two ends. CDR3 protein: CASSRAGGGTGELFF. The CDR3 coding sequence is TGTGCCAGCAGCCGGGCCGGGGGCGGGACCGGGGAGCTGTTTTTT.

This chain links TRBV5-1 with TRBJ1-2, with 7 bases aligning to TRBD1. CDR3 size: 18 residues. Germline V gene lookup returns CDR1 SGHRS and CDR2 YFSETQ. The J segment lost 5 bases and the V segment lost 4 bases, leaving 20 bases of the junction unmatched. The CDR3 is CASSPGVGGGAMGYGYTF. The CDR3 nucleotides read TGCGCCAGCAGCCCTGGGGTCGGAGGGGGCGCGATGGGGTATGGCTACACCTTC.

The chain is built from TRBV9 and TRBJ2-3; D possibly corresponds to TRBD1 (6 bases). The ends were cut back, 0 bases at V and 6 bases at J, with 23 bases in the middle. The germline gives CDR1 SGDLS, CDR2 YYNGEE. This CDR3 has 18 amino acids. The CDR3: CASSVVPPGTPGDDTQYF. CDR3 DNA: TGTGCCAGCAGCGTAGTCCCCCCCGGGACACCAGGCGATGATACGCAGTATTTT.

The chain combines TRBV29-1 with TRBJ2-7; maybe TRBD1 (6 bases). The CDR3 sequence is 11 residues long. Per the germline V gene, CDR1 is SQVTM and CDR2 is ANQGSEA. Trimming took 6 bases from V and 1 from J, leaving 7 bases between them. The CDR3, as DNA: TGCAGCGTGGGACAATCCTACGAGCAGTACTTC. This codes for CSVGQSYEQYF.

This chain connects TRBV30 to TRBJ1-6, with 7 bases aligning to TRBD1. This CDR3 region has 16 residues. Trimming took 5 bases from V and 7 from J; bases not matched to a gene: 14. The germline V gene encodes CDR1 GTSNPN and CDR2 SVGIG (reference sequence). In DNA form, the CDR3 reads TGTGCCTGGGATTTTGGACAGGCGAGAGGAAATTCACCCCTCCACTTT. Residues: CAWDFGQARGNSPLHF.

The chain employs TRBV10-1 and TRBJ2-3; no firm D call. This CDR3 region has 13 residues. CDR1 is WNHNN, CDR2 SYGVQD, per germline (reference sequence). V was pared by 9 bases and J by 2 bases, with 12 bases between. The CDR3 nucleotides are TGCGCCAGTTCGTGGCTTCCCACAGATACGCAGTATTTT. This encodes CASSWLPTDTQYF.

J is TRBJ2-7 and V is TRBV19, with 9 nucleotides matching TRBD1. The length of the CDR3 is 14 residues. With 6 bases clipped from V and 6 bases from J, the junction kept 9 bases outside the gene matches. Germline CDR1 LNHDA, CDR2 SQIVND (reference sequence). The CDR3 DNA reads TGTGCCAGTAGGCGACAGGGGGACGGATCCGAGCAGTACTTC. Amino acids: CASRRQGDGSEQYF.

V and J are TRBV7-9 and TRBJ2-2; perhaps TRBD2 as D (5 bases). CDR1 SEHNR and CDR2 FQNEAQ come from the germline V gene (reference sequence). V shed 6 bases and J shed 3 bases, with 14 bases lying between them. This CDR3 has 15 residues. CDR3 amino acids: CASRAGLLYTGELFF. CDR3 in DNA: TGTGCCAGCAGGGCGGGTCTGTTGTACACCGGGGAGCTGTTTTTT.

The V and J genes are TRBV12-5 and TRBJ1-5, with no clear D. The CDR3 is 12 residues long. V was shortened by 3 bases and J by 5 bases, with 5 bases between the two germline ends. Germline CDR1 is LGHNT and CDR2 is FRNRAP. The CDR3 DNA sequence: TGTGCTAGTGGTTTTTGGGATCAGCCCCAGCATTTT. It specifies CASGFWDQPQHF.

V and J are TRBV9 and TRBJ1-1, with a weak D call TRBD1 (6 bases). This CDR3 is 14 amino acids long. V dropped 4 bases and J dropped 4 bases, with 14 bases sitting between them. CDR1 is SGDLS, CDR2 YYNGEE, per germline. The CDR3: CASSPYNRVTEAFF. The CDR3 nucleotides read TGTGCCAGCAGCCCTTACAACAGGGTCACTGAAGCTTTCTTT.

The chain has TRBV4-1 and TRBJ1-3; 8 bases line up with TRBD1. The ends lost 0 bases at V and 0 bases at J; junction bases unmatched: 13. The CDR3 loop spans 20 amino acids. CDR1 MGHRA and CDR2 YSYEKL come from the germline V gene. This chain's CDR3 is CASSQDRADGQGVSGNTIYF. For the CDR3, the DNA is TGCGCCAGCAGCCAAGATCGGGCGGATGGACAGGGAGTCTCTGGAAACACCATATATTTT.